This note documents a single T cell receptor (beta chain) sequence. TCRdb's copy holds only in-frame clones and misses some; the assay was immunoSEQ multiplex PCR. The sample carries around 210,000 clones, over 75% recorded once. Germline-derived CDR1 and CDR2 are SGHRS and YFSETQ. J lost 1 base, V lost 4 bases, and 11 bases had no gene match. This CDR3 is built from 18 residues. This sample was taken from a study of blood T cell repertoires in COVID-19. This TCR came from a man aged 50-59 years with COVID-19, enrolled during active disease. Input material: peripheral blood. The rearrangement uses TRBV5-1 and TRBJ2-2; 9 nucleotides align to TRBD1. DNA of the CDR3: TGCGCCAGCAGCCCGGGTCCCGGGACAGGGTGGAACACCGGGGAGCTGTTTTTT. Protein sequence: CASSPGPGTGWNTGELFF.